The text below deals with one TCR beta chain. The PCR employed 60 Vbeta primers together with 13 Jbeta primers. Measured with immunoSEQ multiplex PCR; TCRdb has only the in-frame clones, and not every one. The profile covers 140,000 to 150,000 clones, with over 65% appearing a single time and 3% taken by the ten largest. The CDR3 extends over 16 amino acids. In germline, CDR1 is SGHRS, CDR2 YFSETQ. V trimming: 0 bases; J trimming: 4 bases; junction bases outside the gene matches: 5. This sample was taken from a study of cytomegalovirus exposure and HLA in healthy donors. The sample comprised PBMCs. The gene calls are TRBV5-1 and TRBJ2-1; 9 bases match TRBD1. The sequence derives from a man aged 40-49 years in good health and CMV-seropositive. The CDR3 here is CASSLGGQGPYNEQFF. CDR3 DNA: TGCGCCAGCAGCTTGGGGGGACAGGGACCGTACAATGAGCAGTTCTTC.